This TCR beta chain derives from a study of blood T cells in healthy people across ages. Combining a sample-barcoded 5' primer with a J-beta primer mix, a second PCR ran for 7 to 11 cycles. TCRdb called the 5' RACE reads again in MiXCR, with one record for every CDR3 protein. This table holds fewer than 2,000,000 distinct CDR3 sequences, approximately 40% found once. The V gene end was trimmed by 0 bases and the J gene end by 2 bases; junction bases not matched to a gene: 11. Germline V gives CDR1 SEHNR, CDR2 FQNEAQ (reference sequence). The CDR3 totals 18 residues. Sequencing was carried out using blood. V usage is TRBV7-9 and J usage is TRBJ2-3, with 7 nucleotides matching TRBD2. This receptor was identified in a human donor in good health. The CDR3: CASSLARGAGSFTDTQYF. The CDR3 DNA follows: TGTGCCAGCAGCTTAGCGCGTGGAGCGGGGTCCTTCACAGATACGCAGTATTTT.